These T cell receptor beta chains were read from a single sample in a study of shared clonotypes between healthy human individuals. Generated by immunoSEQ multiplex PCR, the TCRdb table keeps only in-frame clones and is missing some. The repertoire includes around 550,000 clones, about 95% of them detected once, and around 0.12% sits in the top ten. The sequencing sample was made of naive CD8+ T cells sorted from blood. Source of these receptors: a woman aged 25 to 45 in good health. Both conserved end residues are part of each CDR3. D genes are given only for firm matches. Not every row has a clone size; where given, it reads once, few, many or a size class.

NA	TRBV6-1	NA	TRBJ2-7	TGTGCCAGCAGTGAATCGATGTACAGGGTTTCCTACGAGCAGTACTTC	CASSESMYRVSYEQYF
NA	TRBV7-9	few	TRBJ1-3	TGTGCCCGGGGCAGCGATGGAAACACCATATATTTT	CARGSDGNTIYF
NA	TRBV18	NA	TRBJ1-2	TGTGCCAGCGTCACCGGGACGGCTATGACCTTC	CASVTGTAMTF
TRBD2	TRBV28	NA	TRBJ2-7	TGTGCCAGCAGTTTAGCGGGGGAAGCCTACGAGCAGTACTTC	CASSLAGEAYEQYF
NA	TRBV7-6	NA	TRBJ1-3	TGTGCCAGCAGCTTAGCCGCCCCTCCGACAGTCACTGGAAACACCATATATTTT	CASSLAAPPTVTGNTIYF
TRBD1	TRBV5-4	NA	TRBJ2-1	TGTGCCAGCAGCCTTAGGGACAGGGGGCTAGATGATGAGCAGTTCTTC	CASSLRDRGLDDEQFF
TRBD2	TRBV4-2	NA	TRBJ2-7	TGTGCCAGCAGCCAAGATGAGCGGGACTACGAGCAGTACTTC	CASSQDERDYEQYF
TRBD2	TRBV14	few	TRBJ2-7	TGTGCCAGCAGCAAGGGACTAGCGGGAGGAGTAGTCCACGAGCAGTACTTC	CASSKGLAGGVVHEQYF
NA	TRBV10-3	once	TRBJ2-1	TGTGCCATCAGTGAGCCAAAGAGCTCCTACAATGAGCAGTTCTTC	CAISEPKSSYNEQFF
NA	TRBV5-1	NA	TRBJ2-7	TGCGCCAGCAGCTTGGCCTTGGGATCCTACGAGCAGTACTTC	CASSLALGSYEQYF
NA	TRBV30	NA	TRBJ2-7	TGTGCCTGGAATGCGAATTCCTACGAGCAGTACTTC	CAWNANSYEQYF
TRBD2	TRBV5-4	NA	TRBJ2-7	TGTGCCAGCAGCAACCCCGGGGGGGACGAGCAGTACTTC	CASSNPGGDEQYF
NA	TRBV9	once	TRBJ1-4	TGTGCCAGCAGCGTAGGTGGGACCCCTCGTGAAAAACTGTTTTTT	CASSVGGTPREKLFF
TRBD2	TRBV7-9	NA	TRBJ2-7	TGTGCCAGCAGCTTACCCGGGACTAGCGGGAGTAACGAGCAGTACTTC	CASSLPGTSGSNEQYF
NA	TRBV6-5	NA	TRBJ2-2	TGTGCCAGCACCTCGGCCGGGGAGCTGTTTTTT	CASTSAGELFF
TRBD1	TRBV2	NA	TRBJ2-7	TGTGCCGGGACAGGGAGTACCTACGAGCAGTACTTC	CAGTGSTYEQYF
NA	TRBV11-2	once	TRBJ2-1	TGTGCCAGCAGCGAAGACTGGGCTGTTTCCTACAATGAGCAGTTCTTC	CASSEDWAVSYNEQFF
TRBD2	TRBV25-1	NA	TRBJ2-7	TGTGCCAGCAGCTGGGGGGGGACTAGCAATTTTTACTACGAGCAGTACTTC	CASSWGGTSNFYYEQYF
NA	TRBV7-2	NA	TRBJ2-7	TGTGCCAGCACTGCGGAGGTGTACTCCGAGCAGTACTTC	CASTAEVYSEQYF
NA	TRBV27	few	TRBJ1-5	TGTGCCAGCAGCAATCAGCCCCAGCATTTT	CASSNQPQHF
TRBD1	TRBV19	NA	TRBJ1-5	TGTGCCAGTAGTCGCCTCGTCACAGGGGACTTAGACAATCAGCCCCAGCATTTT	CASSRLVTGDLDNQPQHF
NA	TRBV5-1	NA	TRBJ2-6	TGCGCCAGCAGTTCAGACCACTTCGCGACCTCTCGGGCCAACGTCCTGACTTTC	CASSSDHFATSRANVLTF
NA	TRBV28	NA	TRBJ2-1	TGTGCCAGCAGTTTGGAGACTAGGGTTGAGCAGTTCTTC	CASSLETRVEQFF
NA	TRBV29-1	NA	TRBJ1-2	TGCAGCGCCGTGGGACATAACCTGGCTAACACCTTC	CSAVGHNLANTF
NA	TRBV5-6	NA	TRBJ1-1	TGTGCCAGCAGCAAATCGACAGGTAACACTGAAGCTTTCTTT	CASSKSTGNTEAFF
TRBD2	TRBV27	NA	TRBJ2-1	TGTGCCAGCAGTTTAGGGTCCGGGAGGGGGTACAATGAGCAGTTCTTC	CASSLGSGRGYNEQFF
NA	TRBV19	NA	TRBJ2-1	TGTGCCAGTAGACCAGCGGCGGGCGACTACAATGAGCAGTTCTTC	CASRPAAGDYNEQFF
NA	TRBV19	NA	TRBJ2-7	TGTGCCAGTAGTATAGTTGGAGGTACCTACGAGCAGTACTTC	CASSIVGGTYEQYF
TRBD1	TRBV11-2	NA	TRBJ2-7	TGTGCCAGCAGACGGGCCGTGCTCGGGACAGGGCGCGGCGAGCAGTACTTC	CASRRAVLGTGRGEQYF
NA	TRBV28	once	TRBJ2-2	TGTGCCAGCAGTTTCGATACTGGGTTGGCAAACACCGGGGAGCTGTTTTTT	CASSFDTGLANTGELFF
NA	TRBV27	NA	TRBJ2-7	TGTGCCAGCAGTCCCACCGGGTACGAGCAGTACTTC	CASSPTGYEQYF
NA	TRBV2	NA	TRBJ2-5	TGTGCCAGCTCAGACGGGCAAGAGACCCAGTACTTC	CASSDGQETQYF
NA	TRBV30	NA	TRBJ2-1	TGTGCCTGGAGAGGTAGCGGCAATGAGCAGTTCTTC	CAWRGSGNEQFF
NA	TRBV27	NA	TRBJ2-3	TGTGCCAGCAGTTTGTGGGGAGATACGCAGTATTTT	CASSLWGDTQYF
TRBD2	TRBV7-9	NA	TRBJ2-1	TGTGCCAGCAGCTCCCCCGGGACTAGATTCTACAATGAGCAGTTCTTC	CASSSPGTRFYNEQFF
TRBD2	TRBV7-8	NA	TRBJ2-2	TGTGCCAGCAGCTCTCCGGGACTAGCGGGAGCGACCGGGGAGCTGTTTTTT	CASSSPGLAGATGELFF
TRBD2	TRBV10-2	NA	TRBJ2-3	TGCGCCAGCAGCCGGACTAGCGGGAGAACAGATACGCAGTATTTT	CASSRTSGRTDTQYF
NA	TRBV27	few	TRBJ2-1	TGTGCCAGCAGTTTAACCGGGAGCCCCGGGAATGAGCAGTTCTTC	CASSLTGSPGNEQFF
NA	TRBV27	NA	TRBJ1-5	TGTGCCAGCAGTTCTGGGCCTCAGAAGAATCAGCCCCAGCATTTT	CASSSGPQKNQPQHF
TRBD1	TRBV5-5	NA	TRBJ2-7	TGTGCCAGCAGCTGGGGACAGGAGTACGAGCAGTACTTC	CASSWGQEYEQYF
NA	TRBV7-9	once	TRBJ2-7	TGTGCCAGCAGCTTAGGGTCGGCGAATTACTACGAGCAGTACTTC	CASSLGSANYYEQYF
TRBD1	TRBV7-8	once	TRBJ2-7	TGTGCCAGCAGCTTAGCGGGACAGGGACCCGAGCAGTACTTC	CASSLAGQGPEQYF
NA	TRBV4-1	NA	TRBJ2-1	TGCGCCAGCAGCCAAGATCGGAGGGATGAGCAGTTCTTC	CASSQDRRDEQFF
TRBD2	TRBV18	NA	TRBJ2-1	TGTGCCAGCTCGGCGGGAGTCGGCAGAGGCGATGAGCAGTTCTTC	CASSAGVGRGDEQFF
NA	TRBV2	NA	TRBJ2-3	TGTGCCAGCAGTGAAATAAGCGTGGCAGATACGCAGTATTTT	CASSEISVADTQYF